This T cell receptor (beta chain) was identified during a study of blood T cell repertoires in COVID-19. Study information: Acute and convalescent COVID-19 samples came from the United States, Italy and Spain. Sample material is recorded as cDNA or gDNA derived from T cells, B-cell-depleted T cells, or PBMCs.

How the authors handled the data: Estimates of nucleated cell counts were drawn from the amplification of reference gene primers. TCRdb keeps only in-frame clones here, not all; method: immunoSEQ multiplex PCR. The V and J calls and clone size come from that table; D and trimming were worked out from the DNA. The sample has roughly 290,000 clones; around 87% are singletons. J gave up 12 bases and V 0 bases, and 8 bases lay outside the gene matches. Germline CDR1 LGHNA, CDR2 YNFKEQ. This CDR3 is 16 amino acids long. The TCR sequence derives from a woman aged 50 to 60 who had recovered from COVID-19. This chain connects TRBV4-2 to TRBJ2-6; 10 nucleotides align to TRBD2. Sequenced sample: peripheral blood. The CDR3 here is CASSQESLAGAVVLTF. The CDR3 DNA follows: TGTGCCAGCAGCCAAGAATCGCTAGCGGGGGCCGTCGTCCTGACTTTC.